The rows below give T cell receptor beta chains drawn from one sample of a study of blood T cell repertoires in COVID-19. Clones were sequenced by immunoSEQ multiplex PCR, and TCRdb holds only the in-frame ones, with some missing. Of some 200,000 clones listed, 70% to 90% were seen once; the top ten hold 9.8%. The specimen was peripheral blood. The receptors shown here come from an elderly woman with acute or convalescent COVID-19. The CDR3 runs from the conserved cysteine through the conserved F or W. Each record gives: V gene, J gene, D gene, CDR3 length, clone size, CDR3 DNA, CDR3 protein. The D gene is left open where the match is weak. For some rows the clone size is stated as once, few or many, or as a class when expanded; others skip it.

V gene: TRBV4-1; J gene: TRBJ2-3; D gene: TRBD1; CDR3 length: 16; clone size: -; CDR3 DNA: TGCGCCAGCAGCCCCCAGGGGGTACTAATCCCAGATACGCAGTATTTT; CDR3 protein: CASSPQGVLIPDTQYF
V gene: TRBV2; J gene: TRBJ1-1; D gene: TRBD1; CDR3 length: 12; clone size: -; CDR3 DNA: TGTGCCAGCGACAGGGTGGGGACTGAAGCTTTCTTT; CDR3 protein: CASDRVGTEAFF
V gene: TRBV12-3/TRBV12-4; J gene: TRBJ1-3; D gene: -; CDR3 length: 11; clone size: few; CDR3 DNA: TGTGCCAGCAGTCGACAGAACACCATATATTTT; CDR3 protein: CASSRQNTIYF
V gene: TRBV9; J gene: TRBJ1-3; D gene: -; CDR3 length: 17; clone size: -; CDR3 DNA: TGTGCCAGCAGCGCCCTATCGGACAGCCTCTCTGGAAACACCATATATTTT; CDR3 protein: CASSALSDSLSGNTIYF
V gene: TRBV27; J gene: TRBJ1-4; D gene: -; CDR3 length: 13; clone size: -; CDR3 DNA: TGTGCCAGCAGTTACAGAGAAAATGAAAAACTGTTTTTT; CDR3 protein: CASSYRENEKLFF
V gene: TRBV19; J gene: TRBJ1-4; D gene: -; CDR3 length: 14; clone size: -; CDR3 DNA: TGTGCCAGTTCCGACTCCGCGGCTAATGAAAAACTGTTTTTT; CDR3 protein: CASSDSAANEKLFF
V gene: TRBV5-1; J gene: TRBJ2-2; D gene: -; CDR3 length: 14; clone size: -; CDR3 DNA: TGCGCCAGCAGCTTGGGGCAAAACACCGGGGAGCTGTTTTTT; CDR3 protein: CASSLGQNTGELFF
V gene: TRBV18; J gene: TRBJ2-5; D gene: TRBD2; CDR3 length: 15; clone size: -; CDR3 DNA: TGTGCCAGTCGGGACGGGGGACTAGCCCAAGAGACCCAGTACTTC; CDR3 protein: CASRDGGLAQETQYF
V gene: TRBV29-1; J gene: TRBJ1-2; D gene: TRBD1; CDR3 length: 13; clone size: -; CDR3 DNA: TGCAGCGTTGGTTCGGACAGGGCCTATGGCTACACCTTC; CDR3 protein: CSVGSDRAYGYTF
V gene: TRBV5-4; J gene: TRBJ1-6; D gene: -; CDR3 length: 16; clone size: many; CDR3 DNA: TGTGCCAGCAGCTTGGCCGGGGGGGCAGGTAATTCACCCCTCCACTTT; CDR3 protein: CASSLAGGAGNSPLHF
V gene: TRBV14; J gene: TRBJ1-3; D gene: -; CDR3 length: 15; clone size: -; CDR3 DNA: TGTGCCAGCAGCCAGCAGGGTTTCTCTGGAAACACCATATATTTT; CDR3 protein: CASSQQGFSGNTIYF
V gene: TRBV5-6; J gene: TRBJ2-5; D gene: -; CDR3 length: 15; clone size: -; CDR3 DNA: TGTGCCAGCAGCTTAAATGGGCGCTTCCAAGAGACCCAGTACTTC; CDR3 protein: CASSLNGRFQETQYF
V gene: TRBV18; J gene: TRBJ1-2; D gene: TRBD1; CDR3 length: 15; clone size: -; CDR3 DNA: TGTGCCAGCTCTAAGAATAACAGGGGGGACTATGGCTACACCTTC; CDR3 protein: CASSKNNRGDYGYTF
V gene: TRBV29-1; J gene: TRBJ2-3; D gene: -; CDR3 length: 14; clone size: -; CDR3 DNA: TGCAGCGTTGATCACCCACAGGGCACAGATACGCAGTATTTT; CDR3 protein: CSVDHPQGTDTQYF
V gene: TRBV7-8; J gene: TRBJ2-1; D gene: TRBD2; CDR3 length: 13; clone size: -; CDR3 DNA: TGTGCCAGCAGCGTTGGGACTACGACTGAGCAGTTCTTC; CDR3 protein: CASSVGTTTEQFF
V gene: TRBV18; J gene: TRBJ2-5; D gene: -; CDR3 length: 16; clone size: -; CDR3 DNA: TGTGCCAGCTCACCTCGTCAAGGGGCAGTTCAAGAGACCCAGTACTTC; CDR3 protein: CASSPRQGAVQETQYF
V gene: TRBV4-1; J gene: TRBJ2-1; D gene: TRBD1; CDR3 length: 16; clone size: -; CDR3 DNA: TGCGCCAGCAGCCTCTCCCCGGGACAGGCCGAAAATGAGCAGTTCTTC; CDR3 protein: CASSLSPGQAENEQFF
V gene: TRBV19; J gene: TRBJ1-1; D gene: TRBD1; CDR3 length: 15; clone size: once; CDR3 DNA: TGTGCCAGTAGTATACGACAGGGTGGTGTCACTGAAGCTTTCTTT; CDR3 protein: CASSIRQGGVTEAFF
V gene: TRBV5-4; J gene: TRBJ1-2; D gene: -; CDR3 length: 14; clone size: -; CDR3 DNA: TGTGCCAGCAGCTTGGGTACGGGGGGATATGGCTACACCTTC; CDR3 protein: CASSLGTGGYGYTF
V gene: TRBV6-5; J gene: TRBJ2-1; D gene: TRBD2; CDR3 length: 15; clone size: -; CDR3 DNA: TGTGCCAGCACCCAAGCGGGGGGCGCCTACAATGAGCAGTTCTTC; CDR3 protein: CASTQAGGAYNEQFF
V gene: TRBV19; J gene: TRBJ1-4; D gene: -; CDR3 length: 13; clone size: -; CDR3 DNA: TGTGCCAGTAGCACCGGGAGTAATGAAAAACTGTTTTTT; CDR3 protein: CASSTGSNEKLFF
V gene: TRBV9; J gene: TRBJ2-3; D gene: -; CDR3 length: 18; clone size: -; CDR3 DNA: TGTGCCAGCAGCGTAGGTCGTACGGCGGGGGCCTTCACAGATACGCAGTATTTT; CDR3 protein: CASSVGRTAGAFTDTQYF
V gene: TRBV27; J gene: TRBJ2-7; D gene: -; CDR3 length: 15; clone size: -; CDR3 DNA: TGTGCCAGCAGTGCCCAGGGGATTCGCTCCTACGAGCAGTACTTC; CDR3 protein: CASSAQGIRSYEQYF
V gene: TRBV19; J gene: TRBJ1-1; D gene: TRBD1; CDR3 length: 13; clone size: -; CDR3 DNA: TGTGCCAGTAGTTACAGGGGTGGGACTGAAGCTTTCTTT; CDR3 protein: CASSYRGGTEAFF
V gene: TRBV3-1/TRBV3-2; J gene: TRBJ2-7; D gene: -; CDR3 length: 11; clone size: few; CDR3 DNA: TGTGCCAGCAGCCAAGCAATCGAGCAGTACTTC; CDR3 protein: CASSQAIEQYF
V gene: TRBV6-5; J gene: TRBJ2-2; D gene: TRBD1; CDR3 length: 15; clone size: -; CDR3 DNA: TGTGCCAGCAGCCGCAGGGGGACATCGACCGGGGAGCTGTTTTTT; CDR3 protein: CASSRRGTSTGELFF
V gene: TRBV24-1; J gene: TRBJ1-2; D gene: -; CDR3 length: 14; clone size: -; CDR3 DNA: TGTGCCACCAGTGACCAGGGATATAACTATGGCTACACCTTC; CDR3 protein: CATSDQGYNYGYTF
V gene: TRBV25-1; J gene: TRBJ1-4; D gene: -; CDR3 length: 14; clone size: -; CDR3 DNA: TGTGCCAGCAGTGAAAGCGGGGGAGGTGAAAAACTGTTTTTT; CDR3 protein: CASSESGGGEKLFF
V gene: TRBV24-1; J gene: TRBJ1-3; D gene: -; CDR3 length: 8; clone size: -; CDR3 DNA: TGTGCCACCTACTACATATATTTT; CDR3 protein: CATYYIYF
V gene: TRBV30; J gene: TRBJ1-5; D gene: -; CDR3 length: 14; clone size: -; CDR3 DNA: TGTGCCTGGAGTGGGGGTGGTTGGAGGCAGCCCCAGCATTTT; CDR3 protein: CAWSGGGWRQPQHF
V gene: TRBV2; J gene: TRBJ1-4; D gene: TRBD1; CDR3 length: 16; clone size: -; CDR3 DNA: TGTGCCAGCATTCGACAGGGGGTCGGAGCTAATGAAAAACTGTTTTTT; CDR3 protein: CASIRQGVGANEKLFF
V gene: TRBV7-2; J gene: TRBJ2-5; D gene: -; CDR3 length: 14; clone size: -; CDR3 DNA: TGTGCCAGCAGCTTAGAACAGGTTAAAAAGACCCAGTACTTC; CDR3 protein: CASSLEQVKKTQYF
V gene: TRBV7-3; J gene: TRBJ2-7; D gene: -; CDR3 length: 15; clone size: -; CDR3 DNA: TGTGCCAGCAGCTTAAGGGGGCAGGGTCCGGGCGAGCAGTACTTC; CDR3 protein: CASSLRGQGPGEQYF
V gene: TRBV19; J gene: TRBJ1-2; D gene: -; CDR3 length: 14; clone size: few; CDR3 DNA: TGTGCCAGTAGCCCCGACAGCCTCCAAGTGGGCTACACCTTC; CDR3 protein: CASSPDSLQVGYTF
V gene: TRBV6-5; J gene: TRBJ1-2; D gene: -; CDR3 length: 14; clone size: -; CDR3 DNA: TGTGCCAGCAGGCCCACAGGGTTTCTCTATGGCTACACCTTC; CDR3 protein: CASRPTGFLYGYTF
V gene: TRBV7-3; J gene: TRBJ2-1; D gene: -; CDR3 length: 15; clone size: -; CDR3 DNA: TGTGCCAGCAGCTTAAACGGAGGCAGCAGCAACGAGCAGTTCTTC; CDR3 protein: CASSLNGGSSNEQFF
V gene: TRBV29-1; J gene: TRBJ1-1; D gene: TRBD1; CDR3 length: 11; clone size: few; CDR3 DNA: TGCAGCGGGACGCTCGACAGGGTTGCTTTCTTT; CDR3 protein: CSGTLDRVAFF
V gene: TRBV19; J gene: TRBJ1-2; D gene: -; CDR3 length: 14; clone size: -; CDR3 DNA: TGTGCCAGTAGTATAGATCGAGAGGGCCGGGGCTACACCTTC; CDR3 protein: CASSIDREGRGYTF
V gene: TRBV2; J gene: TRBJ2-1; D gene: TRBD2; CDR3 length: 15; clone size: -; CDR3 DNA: TGTGCCAGCAGGGTAGGCGGGAGGGCCCACAATGAGCAGTTCTTC; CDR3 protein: CASRVGGRAHNEQFF
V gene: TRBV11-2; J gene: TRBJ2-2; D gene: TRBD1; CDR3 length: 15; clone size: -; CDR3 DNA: TGTGCCAGCAGCCGAGGGGGCTCGATCACCGGGGAGCTGTTTTTT; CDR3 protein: CASSRGGSITGELFF
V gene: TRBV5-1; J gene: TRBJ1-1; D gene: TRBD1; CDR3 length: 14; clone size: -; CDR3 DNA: TGCGCCAGCAGCACAGGGGATAGAAACACTGAAGCTTTCTTT; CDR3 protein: CASSTGDRNTEAFF
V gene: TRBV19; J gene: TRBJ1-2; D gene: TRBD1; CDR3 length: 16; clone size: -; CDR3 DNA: TGTGCCACCACCGGGGGACAGGGGACTTGGAACTATGGCTACACCTTC; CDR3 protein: CATTGGQGTWNYGYTF
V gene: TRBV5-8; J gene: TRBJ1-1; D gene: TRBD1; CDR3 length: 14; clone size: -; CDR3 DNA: TGTGCCAGCAGCACTGGGACAGGGAACACTGAAGCTTTCTTT; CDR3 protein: CASSTGTGNTEAFF
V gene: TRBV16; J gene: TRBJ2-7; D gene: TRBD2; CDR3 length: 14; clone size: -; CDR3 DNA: TGTGCCAGCAGCCCGCCTGTAGCGGGGTCCCAGCAGTACTTC; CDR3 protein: CASSPPVAGSQQYF
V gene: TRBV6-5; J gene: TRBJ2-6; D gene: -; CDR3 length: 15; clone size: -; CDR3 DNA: TGTGCCAGCAAGACCGTCGGAGCCAGGGCCAACGTCCTGACTTTC; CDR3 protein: CASKTVGARANVLTF
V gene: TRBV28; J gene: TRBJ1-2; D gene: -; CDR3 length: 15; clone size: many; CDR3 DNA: TGTGCCAGCAGCCGACCCGGGGGAGGGAGATATGGCTACACCTTC; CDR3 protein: CASSRPGGGRYGYTF
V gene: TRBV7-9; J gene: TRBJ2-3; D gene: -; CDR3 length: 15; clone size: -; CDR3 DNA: TGTGCCAGCAGCCTCGGGACTGGGAGAGGAGATACGCAGTATTTT; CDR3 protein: CASSLGTGRGDTQYF
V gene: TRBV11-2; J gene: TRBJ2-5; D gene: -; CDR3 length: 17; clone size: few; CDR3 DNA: TGTGCCAGCAGCTCGGGAGGACAGACCCCCGTCCGGGAGACCCAGTACTTC; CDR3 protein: CASSSGGQTPVRETQYF
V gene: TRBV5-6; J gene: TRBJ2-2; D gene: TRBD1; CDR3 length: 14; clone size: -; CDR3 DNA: TGTGCCAGCAGCTTAGGGACAGGCACCGGGGAGCTGTTTTTT; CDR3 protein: CASSLGTGTGELFF
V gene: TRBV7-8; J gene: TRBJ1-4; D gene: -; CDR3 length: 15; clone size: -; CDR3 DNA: TGTGCCAGCAGCTTACGAGGGTCCGTTAATGAAAAACTGTTTTTT; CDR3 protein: CASSLRGSVNEKLFF